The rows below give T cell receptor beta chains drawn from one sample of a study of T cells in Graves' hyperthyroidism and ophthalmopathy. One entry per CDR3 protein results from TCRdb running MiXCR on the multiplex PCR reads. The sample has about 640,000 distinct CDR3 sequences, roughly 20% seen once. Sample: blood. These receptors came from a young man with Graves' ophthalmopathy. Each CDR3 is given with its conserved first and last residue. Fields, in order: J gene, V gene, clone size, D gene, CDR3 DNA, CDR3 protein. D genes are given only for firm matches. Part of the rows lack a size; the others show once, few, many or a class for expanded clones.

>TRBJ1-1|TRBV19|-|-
TGTGCCAGTAGTAGGGGGCTATATCCGGACACTGAAGCTTTCTTT
CASSRGLYPDTEAFF
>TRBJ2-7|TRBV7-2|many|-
TGTGCCAGCAGCTTAGATCCTCGCTACGAGCAGTACTTC
CASSLDPRYEQYF
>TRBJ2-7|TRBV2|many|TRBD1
TGTGCCAGCAAGGGACAGGACTACGAGCAGTACTTC
CASKGQDYEQYF
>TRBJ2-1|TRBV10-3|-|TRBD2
TGTGCCATCACACCCAGCAGACTAGCGGGCGTTCTCAATGAGCAGTTCTTC
CAITPSRLAGVLNEQFF
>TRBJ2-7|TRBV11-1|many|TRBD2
TGTGCCAGCAGCTTAGAGGTCGGGAGGGGCTACGAGCAGTACTTC
CASSLEVGRGYEQYF
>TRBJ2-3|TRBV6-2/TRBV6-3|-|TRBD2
TGTGCCAGCAGTCGACTAGCGGGAATCACAGATACGCAGTATTTT
CASSRLAGITDTQYF
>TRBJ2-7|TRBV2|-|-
TGTGCCAGCAAGGTCGGGATAAGCTCCTACGAGCAGTACTTC
CASKVGISSYEQYF
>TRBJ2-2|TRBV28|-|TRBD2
TGTGCCAGCAGGTCTAGCGGGAGTCGCACCGGGGAGCTGTTTTTT
CASRSSGSRTGELFF
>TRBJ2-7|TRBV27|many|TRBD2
TGTGCCAGCAGTTATCTAGCGGATCAATCCTACGAGCAGTACTTC
CASSYLADQSYEQYF
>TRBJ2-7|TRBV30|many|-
TGTGCCTGGAGGCCTGTGGACGGTTCCTACGAGCAGTACTTC
CAWRPVDGSYEQYF
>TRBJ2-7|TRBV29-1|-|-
TGCAGCGTTGTTCGGGTGAGCTCCTACGAGCAGTACTTC
CSVVRVSSYEQYF
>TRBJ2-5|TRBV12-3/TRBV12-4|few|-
TGTGCCAGCGGGGGCAGGGTTCAAGAGACCCAGTACTTC
CASGGRVQETQYF
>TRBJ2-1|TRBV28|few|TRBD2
TGTGCCAGCAGTTTTTTCGGGACTATCACGAATGAGCAGTTCTTC
CASSFFGTITNEQFF
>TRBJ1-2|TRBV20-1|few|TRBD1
TGCAGTGCCCTAGAGAACAGGGGTGGATATGGCTACACCTTC
CSALENRGGYGYTF
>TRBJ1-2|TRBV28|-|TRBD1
TGTGCCAGCAGTCAATCACAGGGGGCCTATGGCTACACCTTC
CASSQSQGAYGYTF
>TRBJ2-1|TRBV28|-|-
TGTGCCAGCAGTTTAGTTTTCTGGGAACCCTACAATGAGCAGTTCTTC
CASSLVFWEPYNEQFF
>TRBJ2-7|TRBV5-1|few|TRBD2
TGCGCCAGCAGTGCGGGCGGGACTAACGAGCAGTACTTC
CASSAGGTNEQYF
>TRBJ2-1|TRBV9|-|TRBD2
TGTGCCAGCAGCGGAGCGGGAGGGCCGGGGTACAATGAGCAGTTCTTC
CASSGAGGPGYNEQFF
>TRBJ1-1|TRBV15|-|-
TGTGCCACCAGCAGAGATTTGGGCAGCAACACTGAAGCTTTCTTT
CATSRDLGSNTEAFF
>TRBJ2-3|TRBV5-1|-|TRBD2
TGCGCCAGCAGCGATGGGACTAGCGGGGGAGATACGCAGTATTTT
CASSDGTSGGDTQYF
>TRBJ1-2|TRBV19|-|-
TGTGCCAGTAGTATGGTGGTAGGGGAGCTCCACTATGGCTACACCTTC
CASSMVVGELHYGYTF
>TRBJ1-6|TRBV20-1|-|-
TGCAGTGCTAGAGACTACGATACGAGCGCGTCACCCCTCCACTTT
CSARDYDTSASPLHF
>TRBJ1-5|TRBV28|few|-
TGTGCCAGCAGTTTCGATTATCCCGGGGGGGCGGTTGGCAATCAGCCCCAGCATTTT
CASSFDYPGGAVGNQPQHF
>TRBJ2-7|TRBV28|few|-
TGTGCCAGCAGTTACCTCCGACACGAGCAGTACTTC
CASSYLRHEQYF
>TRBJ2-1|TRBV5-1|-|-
TGTGCCAGCAGCTTTGAACGGGCTCTTTACAATGAGCAGTTCTTC
CASSFERALYNEQFF
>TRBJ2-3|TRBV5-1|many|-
TGTGCCAGCAGCTTGGACCCAGATACGCAGTATTTT
CASSLDPDTQYF
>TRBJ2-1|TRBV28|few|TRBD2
TGTGCCAGCAGTTTCCCGCTAGCGGCGTCCTACAATGAGCAGTTCTTC
CASSFPLAASYNEQFF
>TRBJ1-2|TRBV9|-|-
TGTGCCAGCAGCGTAGGGACTAACTATGGCTACACCTTC
CASSVGTNYGYTF
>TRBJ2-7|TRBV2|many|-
TGTGCCAGCAGTGAAGCGTGGGGCGGATCATACGAGCAGTACTTC
CASSEAWGGSYEQYF
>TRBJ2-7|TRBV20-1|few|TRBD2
TGCAGTGCTTCAGGGACTAGCGATAACTACGAGCAGTACTTC
CSASGTSDNYEQYF
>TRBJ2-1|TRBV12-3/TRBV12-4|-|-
TGTGCCAGCAGTTCTGAGGGGGTGGATGAGCAGTTCTTC
CASSSEGVDEQFF
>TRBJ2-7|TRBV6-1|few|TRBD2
TGTGCCAGCAGTGAAGGGCGGGGCGGGAGGTCCTACGAGCAGTACTTC
CASSEGRGGRSYEQYF
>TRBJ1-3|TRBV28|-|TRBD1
TGTGCCAGCAGTATGACAGGGAGTGGAAACACCATATATTTT
CASSMTGSGNTIYF
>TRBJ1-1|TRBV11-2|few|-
TGTGCCAGCAGCCAATACGACATGGGAGCCAGGGGCACTGAAGCTTTCTTT
CASSQYDMGARGTEAFF
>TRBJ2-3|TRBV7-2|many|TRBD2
TGTGCCAGCAGCTTAGAGGGACTAGCGGGAAGCACAGATACGCAGTATTTT
CASSLEGLAGSTDTQYF
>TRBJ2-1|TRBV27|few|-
TGTGCCAGCAGCCCCAGAGGCAGCATTTCCTACAATGAGCAGTTCTTC
CASSPRGSISYNEQFF
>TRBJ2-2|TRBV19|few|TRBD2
TGTGCCAGTAGCATCGGGAGGGCACCTCCAGGGGCCGGGGAGCTGTTTTTT
CASSIGRAPPGAGELFF
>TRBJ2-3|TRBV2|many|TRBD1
TGTGCCAGCGACTTGACAGGGAAGGTCGATACGCAGTATTTT
CASDLTGKVDTQYF
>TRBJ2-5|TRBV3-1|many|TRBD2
TGTGCCAGCAGCCAACCAGGGACTAGCGGGATACAAGAGACCCAGTACTTC
CASSQPGTSGIQETQYF
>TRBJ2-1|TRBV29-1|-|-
TGCAGCGTTGAAGATTGGCCAGGATCCTCCTACAATGAGCAGTTCTTC
CSVEDWPGSSYNEQFF
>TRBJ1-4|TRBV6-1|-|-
TGTGCCAGCGGCACGGGAGGACCTAATGAAAAACTGTTTTTT
CASGTGGPNEKLFF
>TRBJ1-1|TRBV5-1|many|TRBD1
TGCGCCAGCAGCTTGGAGACGACAGGGGGCGAAGCTTTCTTT
CASSLETTGGEAFF
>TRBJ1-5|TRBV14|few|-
TGTGCCAGCAGCCAAGAGTTGGACATACGTCCGGGCAATCAGCCCCAGCATTTT
CASSQELDIRPGNQPQHF
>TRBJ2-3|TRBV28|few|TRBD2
TGTGCCAGCACCAGCGGGAGGGCCCGAACGCAGTATTTT
CASTSGRARTQYF
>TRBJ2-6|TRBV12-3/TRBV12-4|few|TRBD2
TGTGCCAGCGCGCGGGGGTCCGGGGCCAACGTCCTGACTTTC
CASARGSGANVLTF
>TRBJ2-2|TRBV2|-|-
TGTGCCAGCAGTGAAGCGCTTCGGGGTTTTACCGGGGAGCTGTTTTTT
CASSEALRGFTGELFF
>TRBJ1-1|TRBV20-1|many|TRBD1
TGCAGTGCTAGAGAATCCCGAATCAGGGGGCCGAGCACTGAAGCTTTCTTT
CSARESRIRGPSTEAFF
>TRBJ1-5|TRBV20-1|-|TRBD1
TGCAGTGCTATGGGACAGGGGAGGGAGATTAGCAATCAGCCCCAGCATTTT
CSAMGQGREISNQPQHF
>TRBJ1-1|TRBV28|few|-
TGTGCCAGCGCTTATAGGCTTAACACTGAAGCTTTCTTT
CASAYRLNTEAFF
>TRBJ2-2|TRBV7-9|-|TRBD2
TGTGCCGCTACGGGGGGGGGACCGGACACCGGGGAGCTGTTTTTT
CAATGGGPDTGELFF
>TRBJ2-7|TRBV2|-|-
TGTGCCAGCAGTGAGAGCGTCTCCTACGAGCAGTACTTC
CASSESVSYEQYF
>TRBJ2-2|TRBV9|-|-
TGTGCCAGCAGCGTAGGCGGGACAGAAACCGGGGAGCTGTTTTTT
CASSVGGTETGELFF